The rows below give T cell receptor beta chains drawn from one sample of a study of cytomegalovirus exposure and HLA in healthy donors. Some clones are missing from TCRdb's copy, which holds only in-frame ones; the method was immunoSEQ multiplex PCR. The repertoire holds around 110,000 clones, 60% to 80% seen once, with about 2% in the top ten. The sample was PBMCs. These receptors were obtained from a man in his late teens or twenties in good health and CMV-seronegative. CDR3s include the opening cysteine and the closing phenylalanine or tryptophan. A D gene is named only where the DNA matches it firmly. Clone size, where shown, is once, few, many, or a class for clones that have expanded.

clone size	J gene	V gene	D gene	CDR3 protein	CDR3 DNA
-	TRBJ2-6	TRBV18	TRBD1	CASSPTGDGANVLTF	TGTGCCAGCTCACCAACAGGGGATGGGGCCAACGTCCTGACTTTC
-	TRBJ1-1	TRBV9	-	CASSGGSLGHTEAFF	TGTGCCAGCAGCGGAGGGAGCTTAGGGCACACTGAAGCTTTCTTT
few	TRBJ1-2	TRBV4-1	-	CASSQGGPEYTF	TGCGCCAGCAGCCAGGGGGGTCCGGAATACACCTTC
once	TRBJ2-3	TRBV6-4	TRBD2	CASSDSSGGAADTQYF	TGTGCCAGCAGTGACTCGAGCGGGGGGGCCGCAGATACGCAGTATTTT
-	TRBJ1-2	TRBV20-1	-	CSARSYGYTF	TGCAGTGCTAGATCTTATGGCTACACCTTC
few	TRBJ2-7	TRBV5-6	TRBD1	CASSSMDRPPYEQYF	TGTGCCAGCAGCTCCATGGACAGGCCTCCCTACGAGCAGTACTTC
-	TRBJ2-3	TRBV4-2	TRBD2	CAGSPVRGSDTQYF	TGTGCCGGCAGCCCAGTGCGGGGGTCAGATACGCAGTATTTT
-	TRBJ2-1	TRBV5-4	-	CASSTRGGEQFF	TGTGCCAGCAGTACCCGGGGTGGTGAGCAGTTCTTC
few	TRBJ1-1	TRBV18	-	CASSVKEGTEAFF	TGTGCCAGCTCGGTCAAGGAGGGGACTGAAGCTTTCTTT
-	TRBJ2-1	TRBV19	TRBD2	CASSPSSGHYNEQFF	TGTGCCAGTAGCCCCTCTAGCGGACATTACAATGAGCAGTTCTTC
-	TRBJ2-7	TRBV7-9	TRBD1	CASSGGTGSHEQYF	TGTGCCAGCAGCGGAGGGACAGGGTCCCACGAGCAGTACTTC
once	TRBJ1-2	TRBV6-1	-	CASRSGFTYGYPF	TGTGCCAGCAGATCGGGGTTTACCTATGGCTACCCCTTC
-	TRBJ2-1	TRBV19	TRBD1	CASSTKTGGLVEQFF	TGTGCCAGTAGTACAAAGACAGGGGGTCTGGTTGAGCAGTTCTTC
-	TRBJ2-7	TRBV29-1	-	CSVRERTSSYEQYF	TGCAGCGTGCGAGAGCGAACGAGCTCCTACGAGCAGTACTTC
-	TRBJ2-2	TRBV7-9	-	CASSLRPGGLLFF	TGTGCCAGCAGCTTACGTCCAGGCGGGTTGTTGTTTTTT
-	TRBJ2-7	TRBV5-1	-	CASSFSGGAPYEQYF	TGCGCCAGCAGCTTCTCCGGCGGCGCCCCCTACGAGCAGTACTTC
-	TRBJ1-3	TRBV20-1	-	CSAPRGNTIYF	TGCAGTGCTCCGCGGGGAAACACCATATATTTT
-	TRBJ1-2	TRBV5-1	TRBD1	CASSSPQGNGYTF	TGCGCCAGCAGCTCGCCACAGGGGAATGGCTACACCTTC